These 30 T cell receptor beta chains share one sample of origin, sequenced in a study of T cell repertoires in cytomegalovirus infection. One entry per CDR3 protein results from TCRdb running MiXCR on the reads. The sample holds about 900,000 distinct CDR3 sequences, roughly 31% seen once. These TCRs are of unknown antigen specificity. The sample in question was cultured CD8+ T cells from PBMCs, obtained from culture after CMV antigen stimulation. The origin of the receptors is a human donor in good health (CMV status not recorded). Some clones in this sample may be carry-over from other donors' samples.

Only a few counts were recorded for this clonotype. This chain links TRBV20-1 with TRBJ1-6; tentatively, D is TRBD1 (6 bases). V shed 3 bases and J shed 5 bases, with 11 bases lying between them. Germline V gives CDR1 DFQATT, CDR2 SNEGSKA (reference sequence). This CDR3 is 14 amino acids long. CDR3 in amino acids: CSASRGTDNSPLHF. The CDR3 DNA sequence: TGCAGTGCTAGCAGGGGAACTGATAATTCACCCCTCCACTTT.

CDR3 amino acids: CASSKTGNQPQHF. As DNA, the CDR3 is TGTGCCAGCAGCAAAACAGGGAATCAGCCCCAGCATTTT. V usage is TRBV7-9 and J usage is TRBJ1-5; D may be TRBD1 (6 bases). The CDR3 is 13 residues long. V lost 5 bases to trimming and J lost 4 bases, with 9 bases between them. Germline values: CDR1 SEHNR, CDR2 FQNEAQ (reference sequence). Full variable domain (missing parts from reference TRBV7-9 and TRBJ1-5): DTGVSQNPRHKITKRGQNVTFRCDPISEHNRLYWYRQTLGQGPEFLTYFQNEAQLEKSRLLSDRFSAERPKGSFSTLEIQRTEQGDSAMYLCASSKTGNQPQHFGDGTRLSIL.

As for this clonotype: The junction and the germline gene differ at one end; a read error may be behind it. The chain is built from TRBV27 and TRBJ1-5; D unclear. This CDR3 comprises 12 residues. Germline V CDR1 and CDR2: MNHEY, SMNVEV (reference sequence). CDR3 nucleotides: TGTGCCAGCAGATCCGGCAATCAGCCCCGGCATTTT. The encoded protein is CASRSGNQPRHF.

This chain joins TRBV5-1 and TRBJ1-2; D is unclear. The CDR3 loop spans 13 amino acids. V lost 0 bases and J lost 6, with 9 bases in between. Germline lookup yields CDR1 SGHRS and CDR2 YFSETQ. The CDR3 spells CASSLVKGNGYTF. In DNA form, the CDR3 reads TGCGCCAGCAGCTTGGTAAAGGGAAATGGCTACACCTTC.

This clonotype appeared many times. V usage is TRBV7-6 and J usage is TRBJ1-1, with 7 bases matching TRBD1. The V gene end was trimmed by 1 base and the J gene end by 3 bases; junction bases not matched to a gene: 8. The CDR3 extends over 16 amino acids. CDR1 is SGHVS and CDR2 is FNYEAQ in the germline V gene. CDR3 in DNA: TGTGCCAGCAGCTTAGAGCCAGGGGGAAGATACACTGAAGCTTTCTTT. This codes for CASSLEPGGRYTEAFF.

A remark on this clonotype: A much larger clone lies a single base off, so this may be a read error. This rearrangement joins TRBV7-6 to TRBJ1-1; perhaps TRBD1 as D (6 bases). CDR3 size: 14 residues. V lost 5 bases to trimming and J lost 3 bases, with 13 bases between them. The germline CDR1 and CDR2 sequences are SGHVS and FNYEAQ. The CDR3 nucleotides read TGTGCCAGCAGCCAGGGGCCAGTGGACACTGAAGCTTTCTTT. Protein product: CASSQGPVDTEAFF.

This clonotype was seen ten or more times. CDR3 protein: CASSSHRGRAYGYTF. The CDR3, as DNA: TGTGCCAGCAGTTCACACCGGGGCCGAGCCTATGGCTACACCTTC. The rearrangement uses TRBV6-1 and TRBJ1-2, with D possibly matching TRBD1 (5 bases). The CDR3 is 15 residues long. Trimming stripped 5 bases from V and 4 bases from J, with 17 bases between. Germline CDR1 MNHNS, CDR2 SASEGT.

The chain uses TRBV15 and TRBJ1-5; D may be TRBD1 (5 bases). V gave up 4 bases and J gave up 3 bases, with 10 bases separating them. The germline CDR1 and CDR2 sequences are LNHNV and YYDKDF (reference sequence). CDR3 size: 14 residues. The CDR3 region is CATSKTEYNQPQHF. CDR3 DNA: TGTGCCACCAGCAAGACAGAGTACAATCAGCCCCAGCATTTT.

This rearrangement joins TRBV27 to TRBJ1-6, with a possible D match to TRBD1 (5 bases). V lost 3 bases, J lost 7 bases, and 10 bases lay in between. This CDR3 is 14 amino acids long. Germline CDR1 is MNHEY and CDR2 is SMNVEV (reference sequence). The CDR3 DNA is TGTGCCAGCAGTTTCGGGGGTTGGAATTCACCCCTCCACTTT. Its translation is CASSFGGWNSPLHF.

This clonotype came up a few times. The V and J genes are TRBV19 and TRBJ1-5; possible D gene TRBD1, 5 bases. Trimming removed 7 bases at V and 3 bases at J, with 13 bases between. This CDR3 is built from 14 residues. Per germline, CDR1 LNHDA and CDR2 SQIVND (reference sequence). CDR3 residues: CASKNRGPNQPQHF. The CDR3, as DNA: TGTGCCAGTAAGAATCGGGGCCCCAATCAGCCCCAGCATTTT.

This clonotype was counted between two and nine times. V and J are TRBV6-6 and TRBJ1-2; 10 nucleotides agree with TRBD1. The CDR3 is 16 residues long. The V and J ends lost 8 bases and 0 bases, in that order; junction bases with no gene match: 9. The germline CDR1 and CDR2 sequences are MNHNY and SVGAGI (reference sequence). The DNA of the CDR3 is TGTGCCAGCGTTAAGACAGGGGGCTTAGCTAACTATGGCTACACCTTC. Protein: CASVKTGGLANYGYTF.

This clonotype was seen many times. V is TRBV7-9 and J is TRBJ2-3; 7 positions match TRBD1. J lost 0 bases, V lost 4 bases, and 1 base had no gene match. The CDR3 sequence is 14 residues long. Looked up from germline, CDR1 is SEHNR and CDR2 is FQNEAQ (reference sequence). CDR3 DNA: TGTGCCAGCAGCTCGACAGGGAGCACAGATACGCAGTATTTT. This translates into CASSSTGSTDTQYF. Supplemented by reference TRBV7-9 and TRBJ2-3, the full variable domain reads DTGVSQNPRHKITKRGQNVTFRCDPISEHNRLYWYRQTLGQGPEFLTYFQNEAQLEKSRLLSDRFSAERPKGSFSTLEIQRTEQGDSAMYLCASSSTGSTDTQYFGPGTRLTVL.

In its sample, this clonotype was seen a few times. This chain connects TRBV4-1 to TRBJ2-1; perhaps TRBD1 as D (5 bases). V lost 1 base to trimming and J lost 0 bases, with 19 bases between them. Germline V gives CDR1 MGHRA, CDR2 YSYEKL. The CDR3 runs 19 residues. As DNA, the CDR3 is TGCGCCAGCAGCCAAGCGGCACTCACGTTAGGGGACTCCTACAATGAGCAGTTCTTC. It codes for CASSQAALTLGDSYNEQFF.

The V call is TRBV4-1, the J call TRBJ1-2, with D maybe TRBD1 (6 bases). The CDR3 runs 14 residues. Trimming left V 1 base short and J 6 bases short, with 12 bases between. CDR1 is MGHRA and CDR2 is YSYEKL in the germline V gene. CDR3 DNA sequence: TGCGCCAGCAGCCAAGCAGGGGCGGCGGATGGCTACACCTTC. This codes for CASSQAGAADGYTF.

This clonotype was seen at least ten times. Here the CDR3 reads CASSWGLAATETQYF. CDR3 nucleotides: TGTGCCAGCAGCTGGGGGCTAGCGGCCACAGAGACCCAGTACTTC. This sequence joins TRBV7-2 and TRBJ2-5; maybe TRBD2 (7 bases). V lost 4 bases and J 4 bases, leaving 16 bases between the germline ends. The CDR3 length is 15 residues. CDR1 is SGHTA, CDR2 FQGNSA, per germline.

This clonotype appeared a few times. The V gene is TRBV7-6, the J gene TRBJ1-2; 7 bases agree with TRBD1. There are 15 residues in the CDR3. Germline V lookup: CDR1 SGHVS, CDR2 FNYEAQ. The trim removed 5 bases at V and 8 bases at J, leaving 14 bases unmatched. The CDR3 loop reads CASSPVRGRFSGYTF. The DNA for the CDR3 is TGTGCCAGCAGCCCAGTGAGGGGGCGCTTTTCCGGCTACACCTTC.

This clonotype was counted only a few times. The chain uses TRBV19 and TRBJ2-7; D unclear. The CDR3 length is 14 residues. Germline CDR1 LNHDA, CDR2 SQIVND (reference sequence). V was trimmed by 7 bases and J by 2 bases, leaving 15 bases between them. CDR3 sequence reads: CASTQRGAPYEQYF. In DNA form, the CDR3 reads TGTGCCAGTACCCAAAGAGGCGCTCCCTACGAGCAGTACTTC.

This clonotype was observed a single time. The chain recombines TRBV24-1 with TRBJ2-3; 7 nucleotides line up with TRBD2. J gave up 0 bases and V 0 bases, and 8 bases lay outside the gene matches. In germline, CDR1 is KGHDR, CDR2 SFDVKD. This CDR3 is 18 amino acids long. The CDR3 nucleotides are TGTGCCACCAGTGATTTGGGGGGAGGGGTTTATAGCACAGATACGCAGTATTTT. Its protein product is CATSDLGGGVYSTDTQYF.

DNA of the CDR3: TGTGCCAGCAGCCCCGTCTACAGGGGGGTTCTGACTGAAGCTTTCTTT. This translates into CASSPVYRGVLTEAFF. The chain is built from TRBV7-9 and TRBJ1-1, with 8 bases lining up with TRBD1. There are 16 residues in the CDR3. Germline CDR1 and CDR2: SEHNR and FQNEAQ (reference sequence). The V gene end was trimmed by 5 bases and the J gene end by 5 bases; junction bases not matched to a gene: 13. The entire variable domain, with the rest obtained from reference TRBV7-9 and TRBJ1-1, is as follows: DTGVSQNPRHKITKRGQNVTFRCDPISEHNRLYWYRQTLGQGPEFLTYFQNEAQLEKSRLLSDRFSAERPKGSFSTLEIQRTEQGDSAMYLCASSPVYRGVLTEAFFGQGTRLTVV.

This clonotype came up a few times. This chain joins TRBV7-6 and TRBJ2-3; no clear D. V was cut by 6 bases and J by 2 bases, with 12 bases left in between. The CDR3 is 14 amino acids. Germline-derived CDR1 and CDR2 are SGHVS and FNYEAQ. CDR3 loop: CASSSPLYTDTQYF. The CDR3, as DNA: TGTGCCAGCAGTTCCCCCCTCTACACAGATACGCAGTATTTT.

Details on this clonotype: One end of the junction is discordant with germline, which a read error may explain. This chain links TRBV7-6 with TRBJ2-1, with 7 bases aligning to TRBD2. The CDR3 runs to 19 residues. Germline loops: CDR1 SGHVS, CDR2 FNYEAQ. The DNA for the CDR3 is TGTGCTAGCAGCCCAACGAGAAACTCAGCGGGGAGCTCCTACAATGAGCAGCTCTTC. Amino acids: CASSPTRNSAGSSYNEQLF.

This clonotype was seen a few times. The chain employs TRBV6-6 and TRBJ1-2; 8 bases map to TRBD1. The germline V gene encodes CDR1 MNHNY and CDR2 SVGAGI (reference sequence). The junction had 12 bases not matched to a gene; V was cut back by 4 bases and J by 8 bases. The CDR3 is made up of 15 amino acids. The CDR3 nucleotides are TGTGCCAGCAGTTGGGCCCCGGACAGGGTTGACGGCTACACCTTC. This sequence encodes CASSWAPDRVDGYTF.

In this sample, this clonotype turned up a few times. J is TRBJ2-7 and V is TRBV4-1, with D uncertain. The CDR3 spans 14 residues. Germline V gives CDR1 MGHRA, CDR2 YSYEKL. V lost 6 bases to trimming and J lost 1 base, with 13 bases between them. CDR3: CASSPGTTSYEQYV. In DNA form, the CDR3 reads TGCGCCAGCAGTCCCGGAACAACGTCCTACGAGCAGTACGTC.

The chain is built from TRBV5-5 and TRBJ2-1; TRBD2 matches at 10 bases. V gave up 0 bases and J gave up 2 bases; unmatched junction bases: 14. The CDR3 sequence is 20 residues long. Germline V gene data show CDR1 as SGHKS and CDR2 as YYEKEE (reference sequence). The CDR3 DNA follows: TGTGCCAGCAGCTTGGGATCGCCTAGCGGGGGCCGGTGGACCTACAATGAGCAGTTCTTC. It translates to CASSLGSPSGGRWTYNEQFF.

This clonotype appeared a few times. The rearrangement joins TRBV12-3 or TRBV12-4 to TRBJ1-2; no definite D call. The length of the CDR3 is 13 residues. V was clipped by 6 bases and J by 7 bases, with 15 bases between them. The CDR3 region is CASSYGGSGGYTF. CDR3 bases: TGTGCCAGCAGCTACGGAGGGAGTGGTGGCTACACCTTC.

This clonotype was counted at least ten times. J is TRBJ1-6 and V is TRBV7-8; 10 bases agree with TRBD1. This CDR3 has 15 residues. Germline CDR1 reads SGHVS; CDR2 reads FQNEAQ. Unmatched junction bases numbered 12, after V lost 5 bases and J lost 14 bases. CDR3 DNA: TGTGCCAGCAGCGGGGCTGGGACAGGGGATTTGGCCCTCCACTTT. Encoded protein: CASSGAGTGDLALHF.

This clonotype occurred a few times. The J gene is TRBJ2-7, the V gene TRBV7-6; tentatively, D is TRBD1 or TRBD2 (5 bases each). This CDR3 contains 15 residues. The germline gives CDR1 SGHVS, CDR2 FNYEAQ. V shed 2 bases and J shed 1 base, with 12 bases lying between them. CDR3 DNA sequence: TGTGCCAGCAGCTTACGGGACGGCGGGTCCTACGAGCAGTACTTC. It codes for CASSLRDGGSYEQYF.

To note about this clonotype: Given the absence of the conserved phenylalanine or tryptophan at the CDR3 end, a read error is likely. The chain has TRBV20-1 and TRBJ1-1; TRBD1 aligns across 9 bases. The CDR3 runs 18 residues. V trimming: 0 bases; J trimming: 5 bases; junction bases outside the gene matches: 16. CDR1 DFQATT and CDR2 SNEGSKA come from the germline V gene (reference sequence). The chain's CDR3 is CSARDVLAGQGFGTEAFL. The CDR3 nucleotides read TGCAGTGCTAGAGATGTTTTGGCGGGACAGGGATTCGGGACTGAAGCTTTCTTA.

This clonotype has at least ten counts. J is TRBJ2-7 and V is TRBV28; 9 bases agree with TRBD1. In germline, CDR1 is MDHEN, CDR2 SYDVKM. V trimming: 7 bases; J trimming: 5 bases; junction bases outside the gene matches: 12. The CDR3 sequence is 15 residues long. The CDR3 loop is CASTIGGQGAHEQYF. In DNA form, the CDR3 reads TGTGCCAGCACCATTGGGGGACAGGGCGCCCACGAGCAGTACTTC.

This clonotype was detected a few times. The gene calls are TRBV6-6 and TRBJ2-2, with TRBD1 identical over 7 bases. Per the germline V gene, CDR1 is MNHNY and CDR2 is SVGAGI (reference sequence). Trimming took 2 bases from V and 6 from J; bases not matched to a gene: 6. The CDR3 extends over 15 amino acids. The CDR3: CASSYAGGWAGELFF. The CDR3 DNA reads as TGTGCCAGCAGTTACGCAGGGGGTTGGGCCGGGGAGCTGTTTTTT.